This paragraph covers one TCR beta chain sequence. Other DNA variants within this sample encode the same CDR3. This specimen belongs to a study of CD8+ T cells in alopecia areata. Extraction and reverse transcription of RNA yielded cDNA as the sequencing template. Method: immunoSEQ multiplex PCR; TCRdb's copy keeps in-frame clones and lacks some. The table includes some 180,000 clones, around three fifths detected once. Separation by sorting yielded CD4+ and CD8+ T cells from PBMCs. Germline CDR1 is SNHLY and CDR2 is FYNNEI. This CDR3 contains 12 residues. The V gene lost 4 bases and the J gene lost 6 bases, with 7 bases spanning the gap.

The rearrangement joins TRBV2 to TRBJ2-1, with D unclear. The TCR originated in a human donor in good health. Sequenced sample: CD8+ T cells sorted from blood. The CDR3 is CASSGTFNEQFF. The CDR3 DNA sequence: TGTGCCAGCAGTGGGACCTTCAATGAGCAGTTCTTC. The full variable domain, completed using reference TRBV2 and TRBJ2-1, is EPEVTQTPSHQVTQMGQEVILRCVPISNHLYFYWYRQILGQKVEFLVSFYNNEISEKSEIFDDQFSVERPDGSNFTLKIRSTKLEDSAMYFCASSGTFNEQFFGPGTRLTVL.